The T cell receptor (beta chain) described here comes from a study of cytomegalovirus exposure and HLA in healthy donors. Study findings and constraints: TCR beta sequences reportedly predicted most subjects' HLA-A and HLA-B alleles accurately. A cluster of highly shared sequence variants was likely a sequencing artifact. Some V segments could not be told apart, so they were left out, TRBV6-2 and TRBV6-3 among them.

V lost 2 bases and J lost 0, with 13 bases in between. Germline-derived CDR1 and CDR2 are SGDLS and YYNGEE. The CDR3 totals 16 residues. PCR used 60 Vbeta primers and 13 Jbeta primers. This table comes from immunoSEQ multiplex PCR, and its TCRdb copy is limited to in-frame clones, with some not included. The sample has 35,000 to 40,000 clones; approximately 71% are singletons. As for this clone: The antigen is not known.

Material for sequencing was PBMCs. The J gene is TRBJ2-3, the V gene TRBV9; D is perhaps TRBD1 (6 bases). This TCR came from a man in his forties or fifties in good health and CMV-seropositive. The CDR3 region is CASSVTGATSTDTQYF. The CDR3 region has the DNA TGTGCCAGCAGCGTGACAGGAGCTACTAGCACAGATACGCAGTATTTT.